These T cell receptor beta chains were read from a single sample in a study of monozygotic twins with inflammatory bowel disease. TCRdb reanalyzed the 5' RACE reads, giving one entry per CDR3 protein sequence and no DNA. The sample is made up of over 200,000 distinct CDR3 sequences, and the top ten hold approximately 1.6% of it. Sequenced input: blood. The receptors come from a human donor with ulcerative colitis or Crohn's disease, or a healthy co-twin of an affected twin (not recorded which). The CDR3 runs from the conserved cysteine through the conserved F or W. Each record gives: V gene, J gene, CDR3 protein.

v_call: TRBV18
j_call: TRBJ1-4
cdr3_aa: CASSSRQDEKLFF

v_call: TRBV5-1
j_call: TRBJ2-1
cdr3_aa: CASSLQGEYNEQFF

v_call: TRBV15
j_call: TRBJ2-1
cdr3_aa: CATSRDGSSNEQFF

v_call: TRBV5-1
j_call: TRBJ2-3
cdr3_aa: CASKNGGFTDTQYF

v_call: TRBV5-1
j_call: TRBJ1-2
cdr3_aa: CASSLESPNYGYTF

v_call: TRBV9
j_call: TRBJ1-1
cdr3_aa: CASSVAAGGPTEAFF

v_call: TRBV5-1
j_call: TRBJ2-3
cdr3_aa: CASSHSPPGLAVDTQYF

v_call: TRBV7-3
j_call: TRBJ2-3
cdr3_aa: CASSLAAGNFDTQYF

v_call: TRBV7-9
j_call: TRBJ2-1
cdr3_aa: CASSPSSQGGNEQFF

v_call: TRBV5-6
j_call: TRBJ2-2
cdr3_aa: CASSPSVAGELFF

v_call: TRBV20-1
j_call: TRBJ1-5
cdr3_aa: CSAIYRAGNQPQHF

v_call: TRBV7-9
j_call: TRBJ1-4
cdr3_aa: CASSRYLRADEKLFF

v_call: TRBV5-1
j_call: TRBJ2-6
cdr3_aa: CASSAKQGPTSGANVLTF

v_call: TRBV19
j_call: TRBJ2-7
cdr3_aa: CASSGGTTYDEQYF

v_call: TRBV20-1
j_call: TRBJ2-1
cdr3_aa: CSARYSGAEQFF

v_call: TRBV5-4
j_call: TRBJ2-1
cdr3_aa: CASSLEGAVYNEQFF

v_call: TRBV6-2/TRBV6-3
j_call: TRBJ2-4
cdr3_aa: CASSYSGTGGHMQYF

v_call: TRBV27
j_call: TRBJ2-1
cdr3_aa: CASTLAGGYEQFF

v_call: TRBV7-3
j_call: TRBJ1-1
cdr3_aa: CASSLRGGQRTEAFF

v_call: TRBV20-1
j_call: TRBJ1-4
cdr3_aa: CSANRRAVSEKLFF

v_call: TRBV20-1
j_call: TRBJ2-3
cdr3_aa: CSLQGGTDTQYF

v_call: TRBV5-1
j_call: TRBJ2-2
cdr3_aa: CASSWETGSAGELFF

v_call: TRBV12-3/TRBV12-4
j_call: TRBJ2-1
cdr3_aa: CASSRRQGREEYNEQFF

v_call: TRBV6-1
j_call: TRBJ1-1
cdr3_aa: CASEGRITMNTEAFF

v_call: TRBV7-8
j_call: TRBJ1-2
cdr3_aa: CASSLSDLKRKDGYTF

v_call: TRBV5-1
j_call: TRBJ2-7
cdr3_aa: CASSGDTVRGNEQYF

v_call: TRBV5-1
j_call: TRBJ2-2
cdr3_aa: CASSSRTSWSGELFF

v_call: TRBV2
j_call: TRBJ2-1
cdr3_aa: CASAGLAGWGEQFF

v_call: TRBV24-1
j_call: TRBJ1-1
cdr3_aa: CATSDYLQGRAFF

v_call: TRBV3-1
j_call: TRBJ2-5
cdr3_aa: CASHDRGAGETQYF

v_call: TRBV20-1
j_call: TRBJ1-2
cdr3_aa: CSAKGGAFSNYGYTF

v_call: TRBV5-5
j_call: TRBJ2-7
cdr3_aa: CASSYRQGMGSGEQYF

v_call: TRBV12-3/TRBV12-4
j_call: TRBJ1-1
cdr3_aa: CASSRSSRPNTEAFF

v_call: TRBV18
j_call: TRBJ1-1
cdr3_aa: CASSPQGARAFF

v_call: TRBV5-1
j_call: TRBJ2-6
cdr3_aa: CASSWAGRQLRSGANVLTF

v_call: TRBV27
j_call: TRBJ2-7
cdr3_aa: CASSLPIPGQGYEQYF

v_call: TRBV5-1
j_call: TRBJ2-3
cdr3_aa: CASTRTGLDTQYF

v_call: TRBV12-3/TRBV12-4
j_call: TRBJ1-5
cdr3_aa: CASSPWGGNQPQHF

v_call: TRBV14
j_call: TRBJ1-1
cdr3_aa: CASSQGSRGPEMNTEAFF

v_call: TRBV29-1
j_call: TRBJ2-1
cdr3_aa: CSVAGDRSYNEQFF

v_call: TRBV20-1
j_call: TRBJ1-1
cdr3_aa: CSAKTGMNTEAFF

v_call: TRBV5-5
j_call: TRBJ2-2
cdr3_aa: CASSYDERGGAGELFF

v_call: TRBV7-8
j_call: TRBJ2-6
cdr3_aa: CASSLFGQGYSGANVLTF

v_call: TRBV7-8
j_call: TRBJ1-1
cdr3_aa: CASSALLRGEAFF

v_call: TRBV7-2
j_call: TRBJ1-5
cdr3_aa: CASSLTLLSNQPQHF

v_call: TRBV18
j_call: TRBJ2-3
cdr3_aa: CASSPPAYSTDTQYF

v_call: TRBV7-3
j_call: TRBJ2-5
cdr3_aa: CASSLGSGQETQYF

v_call: TRBV5-1
j_call: TRBJ2-7
cdr3_aa: CASSLGQLPSSYEQYF

v_call: TRBV3-1
j_call: TRBJ1-6
cdr3_aa: CASSRQGGRPLHF

v_call: TRBV6-5
j_call: TRBJ1-6
cdr3_aa: CASSSSPRAGKWSPLHF

v_call: TRBV7-2
j_call: TRBJ2-2
cdr3_aa: CASSLGLLNTGELFF

v_call: TRBV7-3
j_call: TRBJ2-3
cdr3_aa: CASSLGGGAGTDTQYF

v_call: TRBV20-1
j_call: TRBJ1-4
cdr3_aa: CSAEKQPEKLFF

v_call: TRBV14
j_call: TRBJ2-7
cdr3_aa: CASSRTTVLFTHEQYF

v_call: TRBV6-1
j_call: TRBJ1-5
cdr3_aa: CASSHGSGGNQPQHF

v_call: TRBV5-1
j_call: TRBJ2-6
cdr3_aa: CASTSQATSGANVLTF

v_call: TRBV7-6
j_call: TRBJ1-1
cdr3_aa: CASSLEEGSKLEAFF

v_call: TRBV20-1
j_call: TRBJ1-5
cdr3_aa: CSARSLGVDWGLQPQHF